Listed below are T cell receptor beta chains from one sample, sequenced in a study of blood T cell repertoires in COVID-19. Sequenced by immunoSEQ multiplex PCR; TCRdb stores in-frame clones only, minus some. Among around 180,000 clones listed, approximately 88% were seen once. The sequencing input was peripheral blood. The origin of the receptors is a woman aged 25-40 years with acute or convalescent COVID-19. Each CDR3 is given with its conserved first and last residue. D genes are given only for firm matches. Some rows have no size entry. The others give once, few or many, or a class for an expanded clone.

V: TRBV4-1; J: TRBJ1-2; size: NA; D: TRBD1; CDR3: CASSQAGGERTF; DNA: TGCGCCAGCAGCCAAGCAGGGGGCGAGCGCACCTTC
V: TRBV6-5; J: TRBJ1-4; size: NA; D: NA; CDR3: CASSYSGASRGKLFF; DNA: TGTGCCAGCAGTTACTCTGGGGCTTCTCGGGGGAAACTGTTTTTT
V: TRBV16; J: TRBJ2-3; size: NA; D: NA; CDR3: CASSRQATDTQYF; DNA: TGTGCCAGCAGCCGACAGGCCACAGATACGCAGTATTTT
V: TRBV2; J: TRBJ1-1; size: NA; D: NA; CDR3: CASRPTAMNTEAFF; DNA: TGTGCCAGCAGACCGACAGCGATGAACACTGAAGCTTTCTTT
V: TRBV3-1/TRBV3-2; J: TRBJ2-3; size: NA; D: TRBD2; CDR3: CASSRSGRGTDTQYF; DNA: TGTGCCAGCAGCCGTAGCGGGAGGGGCACAGATACGCAGTATTTT
V: TRBV4-1; J: TRBJ2-2; size: few; D: NA; CDR3: CASAVRGQNRVGELFF; DNA: TGCGCCAGCGCTGTTAGGGGCCAGAATCGCGTCGGGGAGCTGTTTTTT
V: TRBV9; J: TRBJ1-5; size: NA; D: TRBD1; CDR3: CASSVGLDRGGNQPQHF; DNA: TGTGCCAGCAGCGTAGGACTGGACAGGGGTGGGAATCAGCCCCAGCATTTT
V: TRBV6-2/TRBV6-3; J: TRBJ1-1; size: once; D: NA; CDR3: CASSLQGFEAFF; DNA: TGTGCCAGCAGTCTACAGGGATTTGAAGCTTTCTTT
V: TRBV10-2; J: TRBJ2-7; size: NA; D: NA; CDR3: CASSGGYEQYF; DNA: TGCGCCAGCTCCGGCGGCTACGAGCAGTACTTC
V: TRBV6-6; J: TRBJ2-1; size: NA; D: NA; CDR3: CASSPRDNEQFF; DNA: TGTGCCAGCAGCCCACGGGACAATGAGCAGTTCTTC
V: TRBV18; J: TRBJ2-1; size: NA; D: TRBD2; CDR3: CASSPPSGRAGGNEQFF; DNA: TGTGCCAGCTCCCCCCCTAGCGGGAGGGCCGGGGGGAATGAGCAGTTCTTC
V: TRBV9; J: TRBJ2-3; size: NA; D: TRBD2; CDR3: CASSVEAGVADTQYF; DNA: TGTGCCAGCAGCGTAGAGGCGGGGGTGGCAGATACGCAGTATTTT
V: TRBV27; J: TRBJ1-2; size: NA; D: NA; CDR3: CASSPFFYSGRLHGYTF; DNA: TGTGCCAGCAGTCCCTTTTTTTACTCGGGTCGCTTGCATGGCTACACCTTC
V: TRBV27; J: TRBJ1-1; size: NA; D: NA; CDR3: CASSLDPGTEAFF; DNA: TGTGCCAGCAGTTTAGACCCCGGGACTGAAGCTTTCTTT
V: TRBV9; J: TRBJ1-3; size: NA; D: NA; CDR3: CASSVDWRPGNTIYF; DNA: TGTGCCAGCAGCGTAGATTGGAGACCCGGAAACACCATATATTTT
V: TRBV24-1; J: TRBJ1-1; size: NA; D: NA; CDR3: CATSDLQGRAAFF; DNA: TGTGCCACCAGTGATTTGCAGGGCAGGGCAGCTTTCTTT
V: TRBV19; J: TRBJ2-3; size: NA; D: NA; CDR3: CASSPKPQGFDTDTQYF; DNA: TGTGCCAGTAGTCCCAAACCACAGGGTTTTGACACAGATACGCAGTATTTT
V: TRBV2; J: TRBJ1-2; size: NA; D: NA; CDR3: CASTFSSAGSYGYTF; DNA: TGTGCCAGCACTTTCTCCTCTGCGGGCTCCTATGGCTACACCTTC
V: TRBV5-1; J: TRBJ1-1; size: once; D: TRBD1; CDR3: CASSLQTGQVNTEAFF; DNA: TGCGCCAGCAGCTTGCAGACGGGACAGGTTAACACTGAAGCTTTCTTT
V: TRBV2; J: TRBJ2-1; size: NA; D: TRBD1; CDR3: CASRASGTGYYNEQFF; DNA: TGTGCCAGCAGGGCCTCCGGGACAGGGTACTACAATGAGCAGTTCTTC
V: TRBV27; J: TRBJ1-2; size: few; D: NA; CDR3: CASSLSWAHRNTYGYTF; DNA: TGTGCCAGCAGTTTATCTTGGGCCCACCGTAATACCTATGGCTACACCTTC
V: TRBV3-1/TRBV3-2; J: TRBJ1-6; size: NA; D: NA; CDR3: CASSPAGSPLHF; DNA: TGTGCCAGCAGCCCGGCGGGGTCACCCCTCCACTTT
V: TRBV5-1; J: TRBJ1-3; size: NA; D: NA; CDR3: CASKEGLAGGNTIYF; DNA: TGCGCCAGCAAAGAAGGGCTAGCGGGTGGAAACACCATATATTTT
V: TRBV6-5; J: TRBJ1-3; size: NA; D: NA; CDR3: CATSGSGNTIYF; DNA: TGTGCCACCTCAGGCTCTGGAAACACCATATATTTT
V: TRBV3-1/TRBV3-2; J: TRBJ2-1; size: NA; D: TRBD2; CDR3: CASSQEGLAANNEQFF; DNA: TGTGCCAGCAGCCAAGAGGGACTAGCGGCCAACAATGAGCAGTTCTTC
V: TRBV10-1; J: TRBJ2-3; size: NA; D: NA; CDR3: CASWPPQYF; DNA: TGCGCCAGCTGGCCCCCGCAGTATTTT
V: TRBV5-4; J: TRBJ2-4; size: NA; D: NA; CDR3: CASSPGRNIQYF; DNA: TGTGCCAGCAGCCCAGGGCGGAACATTCAGTACTTC
V: TRBV6-2/TRBV6-3; J: TRBJ2-1; size: NA; D: TRBD2; CDR3: CASSSRTSGRGYNEQFF; DNA: TGTGCCAGCAGCAGCCGGACTAGCGGGAGGGGGTACAATGAGCAGTTCTTC
V: TRBV7-9; J: TRBJ1-2; size: NA; D: NA; CDR3: CAASRENYGYTF; DNA: TGTGCCGCCAGCCGGGAAAACTATGGCTACACCTTC
V: TRBV9; J: TRBJ2-1; size: NA; D: NA; CDR3: CASSGGMEQFF; DNA: TGTGCCAGCAGCGGAGGAATGGAGCAGTTCTTC
V: TRBV11-2; J: TRBJ2-7; size: NA; D: NA; CDR3: CASSILYEQYF; DNA: TGTGCCAGCAGCATCCTATACGAGCAGTACTTC
V: TRBV11-2; J: TRBJ2-3; size: NA; D: NA; CDR3: CASSFLQGPTDTQYF; DNA: TGTGCCAGCAGCTTCCTACAGGGCCCCACAGATACGCAGTATTTT
V: TRBV5-1; J: TRBJ2-2; size: NA; D: TRBD1; CDR3: CASSFGDRVSGELFF; DNA: TGCGCCAGCAGCTTCGGAGACAGGGTATCCGGGGAGCTGTTTTTT
V: TRBV3-1/TRBV3-2; J: TRBJ2-5; size: NA; D: TRBD1; CDR3: CASSLWDRGEETQYF; DNA: TGTGCCAGCAGCCTTTGGGACAGGGGGGAAGAGACCCAGTACTTC
V: TRBV28; J: TRBJ1-3; size: NA; D: NA; CDR3: CASRLHSGNTIYF; DNA: TGTGCCAGCAGGTTACATTCCGGAAACACCATATATTTT
V: TRBV5-1; J: TRBJ2-3; size: NA; D: TRBD2; CDR3: CASSLVVGGRTDTQYF; DNA: TGCGCCAGCAGCTTGGTGGTGGGAGGGCGAACAGATACGCAGTATTTT
V: TRBV6-5; J: TRBJ2-2; size: NA; D: TRBD1; CDR3: CATDRSNTGELFF; DNA: TGTGCCACGGACAGGTCGAACACCGGGGAGCTGTTTTTT
V: TRBV5-1; J: TRBJ2-5; size: NA; D: TRBD2; CDR3: CASSLLAGVGETQYF; DNA: TGCGCCAGCAGCCTACTAGCGGGAGTTGGGGAGACCCAGTACTTC
V: TRBV6-1; J: TRBJ1-2; size: NA; D: TRBD1; CDR3: CASSEGTGLPYGYTF; DNA: TGTGCCAGCAGTGAAGGGACAGGGCTACCATATGGCTACACCTTC
V: TRBV20-1; J: TRBJ2-3; size: NA; D: NA; CDR3: CSASPGVRQYF; DNA: TGCAGTGCTTCCCCCGGGGTCAGGCAGTATTTT
V: TRBV5-5; J: TRBJ2-1; size: NA; D: NA; CDR3: CASSLDLGGYNEQFF; DNA: TGTGCCAGCAGCTTGGACCTAGGTGGGTACAATGAGCAGTTCTTC
V: TRBV28; J: TRBJ1-1; size: NA; D: TRBD1; CDR3: CASRQGAYTEAFF; DNA: TGTGCCAGCAGACAGGGGGCGTACACTGAAGCTTTCTTT
V: TRBV7-6; J: TRBJ2-3; size: NA; D: TRBD2; CDR3: CASSLIASGRAGTDTQYF; DNA: TGTGCCAGCAGCTTAATCGCTAGCGGGAGGGCCGGAACAGATACGCAGTATTTT
V: TRBV7-2; J: TRBJ2-1; size: few; D: TRBD1; CDR3: CASSLGYAGTGGFF; DNA: TGTGCCAGCAGCTTAGGATACGCCGGGACAGGGGGCTTCTTC
V: TRBV2; J: TRBJ1-5; size: few; D: TRBD1; CDR3: CASDRGPRQPQHF; DNA: TGTGCCTCGGACAGGGGGCCGCGACAGCCCCAGCATTTT
V: TRBV15; J: TRBJ2-2; size: once; D: TRBD2; CDR3: CATSRDQSTSGTGELFF; DNA: TGTGCCACCAGCAGAGATCAGAGTACTAGCGGCACCGGGGAGCTGTTTTTT
V: TRBV3-1/TRBV3-2; J: TRBJ2-1; size: NA; D: NA; CDR3: CARRGEQFF; DNA: TGTGCCAGAAGAGGTGAGCAGTTCTTC
V: TRBV11-2; J: TRBJ2-3; size: NA; D: NA; CDR3: CASSSAGASTDTQYF; DNA: TGTGCCAGCAGCTCTGCGGGGGCTAGCACAGATACGCAGTATTTT
V: TRBV25-1; J: TRBJ1-4; size: NA; D: TRBD1; CDR3: CASSQGRHRGGEKLFF; DNA: TGTGCCAGCAGTCAGGGACGGCACAGGGGAGGAGAAAAACTGTTTTTT
V: TRBV18; J: TRBJ1-1; size: NA; D: NA; CDR3: CASSPSSANTEAFF; DNA: TGTGCCAGCTCACCGAGCTCCGCGAACACTGAAGCTTTCTTT